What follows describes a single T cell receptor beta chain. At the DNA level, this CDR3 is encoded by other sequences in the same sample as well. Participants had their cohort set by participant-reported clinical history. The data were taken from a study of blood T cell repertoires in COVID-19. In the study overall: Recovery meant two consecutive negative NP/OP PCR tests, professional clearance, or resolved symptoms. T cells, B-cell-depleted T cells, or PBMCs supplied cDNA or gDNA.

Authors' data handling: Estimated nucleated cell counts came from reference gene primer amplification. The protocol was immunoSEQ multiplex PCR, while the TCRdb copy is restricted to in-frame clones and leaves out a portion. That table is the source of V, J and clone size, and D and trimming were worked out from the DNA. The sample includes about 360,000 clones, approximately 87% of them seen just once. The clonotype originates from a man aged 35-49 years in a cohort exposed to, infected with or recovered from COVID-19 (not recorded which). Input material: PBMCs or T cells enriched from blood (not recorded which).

CDR3 residues: CASSESGGNYGYTF. CDR3 in DNA: TGTGCCAGCAGTGAGTCAGGGGGCAACTATGGCTACACCTTC. The chain joins TRBV2 to TRBJ1-2; 8 bases line up with TRBD1. V lost 3 bases, J lost 2 bases, and 2 bases stayed unmatched. This CDR3 has 14 residues. Germline values: CDR1 SNHLY, CDR2 FYNNEI.